This is a list of T cell receptor beta chains from one sample in a study of blood T cell repertoires in COVID-19. Clones were read by immunoSEQ multiplex PCR, and TCRdb kept only the in-frame ones, dropping some. Found here are fewer than 500,000 clones, nearly 90% of them singletons; the top ten hold roughly 1.9%. Sequenced sample: PBMCs or T cells enriched from blood (not recorded which). The receptors here all came from a woman younger than 30 with acute COVID-19. CDR3s include the opening cysteine and the closing phenylalanine or tryptophan. A D gene is named only where the DNA matches it firmly. Not all rows give a size; the values are once, few, many and, for expanded clones, a class.

j_call clone_size v_call d_call cdr3_aa cdr3_nt
TRBJ2-2 - TRBV9 - CASSVGPGPNTGELFF TGTGCCAGCAGCGTAGGTCCAGGCCCGAACACCGGGGAGCTGTTTTTT
TRBJ1-3 - TRBV6-6 - CASSPRRGFSGNTIYF TGTGCCAGCAGTCCAAGACGGGGGTTCTCTGGAAACACCATATATTTT
TRBJ2-5 - TRBV7-2 - CASSRTLETQYF TGTGCCAGCAGCCGGACACTAGAGACCCAGTACTTC
TRBJ2-2 - TRBV21-1 - CASSAQGGQANTGELFF TGTGCCAGCAGCGCTCAAGGGGGACAGGCGAACACCGGGGAGCTGTTTTTT
TRBJ1-5 - TRBV3-1/TRBV3-2 - CASSQDRTDQPQHF TGTGCCAGCAGCCAAGATCGAACAGATCAGCCCCAGCATTTT
TRBJ1-4 - TRBV27 - CASRKGDRMGEKLFF TGTGCCAGCAGGAAGGGGGACCGGATGGGGGAAAAACTGTTTTTT
TRBJ2-3 - TRBV7-6 - CASSLLGTTTDTQYF TGTGCCAGCAGCTTATTGGGTACTACCACAGATACGCAGTATTTT
TRBJ2-2 medium-sized TRBV6-4 TRBD2 CASSELAGGSGTGELFF TGTGCCAGCAGTGAACTGGCGGGAGGCAGCGGCACCGGGGAGCTGTTTTTT
TRBJ1-3 - TRBV19 - CASSTLDSYRSGNTIYF TGTGCCAGTAGTACCCTGGACAGTTACCGCTCTGGAAACACCATATATTTT
TRBJ2-7 - TRBV5-6 - CASSLVAGRTYEQYF TGTGCCAGCAGCTTGGTGGCAGGCCGAACCTACGAGCAGTACTTC
TRBJ1-4 - TRBV5-1 TRBD1 CASSLEGQANEKLFF TGCGCCAGCAGCTTGGAAGGACAGGCGAATGAAAAACTGTTTTTT
TRBJ2-5 - TRBV20-1 - CSASLTVSGTQYF TGCAGTGCTAGTTTGACGGTGTCGGGGACCCAGTACTTC
TRBJ1-1 - TRBV20-1 - CSAREGAEAFF TGCAGTGCTAGAGAAGGGGCTGAAGCTTTCTTT
TRBJ2-7 - TRBV6-5 TRBD1 CASSYFTDRNSYEQYF TGTGCCAGCAGTTACTTCACGGACAGGAACTCCTACGAGCAGTACTTC
TRBJ2-1 - TRBV9 TRBD2 CASSVFSGANNEQFF TGTGCCAGCAGCGTATTTAGCGGGGCTAATAATGAGCAGTTCTTC
TRBJ2-1 - TRBV19 TRBD2 CASSIGGLAHEQFF TGTGCCAGTAGTATAGGGGGACTAGCTCATGAGCAGTTCTTC
TRBJ1-2 - TRBV3-1/TRBV3-2 - CASSQDFFGYTF TGTGCCAGCAGCCAAGACTTTTTCGGCTACACCTTC
TRBJ2-3 - TRBV10-3 - CAISDRANTQYF TGTGCCATCAGTGACAGGGCAAATACGCAGTATTTT
TRBJ2-1 once TRBV9 TRBD1 CASSVVGQGYNEQFF TGTGCCAGCAGCGTAGTGGGACAGGGTTACAATGAGCAGTTCTTC
TRBJ1-2 - TRBV6-1 TRBD1 CASSEVAGGDTNYGYTF TGTGCCAGCAGTGAAGTGGCAGGGGGCGATACTAACTATGGCTACACCTTC
TRBJ2-7 - TRBV12-3/TRBV12-4 - CASSGQQSEQYF TGTGCCAGCAGTGGACAGCAATCTGAGCAGTACTTC
TRBJ2-3 - TRBV30 TRBD1 CAWNDRAAQYF TGTGCCTGGAACGACAGGGCGGCGCAGTATTTT
TRBJ2-4 - TRBV6-5 - CASSLLREVNIQYF TGTGCCAGCAGTCTACTCCGAGAGGTGAACATTCAGTACTTC
TRBJ2-7 - TRBV28 TRBD1 CATLRQGAYEQYF TGTGCCACCCTCCGACAGGGGGCCTACGAGCAGTACTTC
TRBJ1-2 - TRBV18 - CASSPQGQQNYGYTF TGTGCCAGCTCACCCCAAGGACAGCAAAACTATGGCTACACCTTC
TRBJ2-1 - TRBV3-1/TRBV3-2 TRBD2 CASSQILGLAGDLGNEQFF TGTGCCAGCAGCCAGATACTCGGACTAGCGGGAGACCTCGGCAATGAGCAGTTCTTC
TRBJ1-2 - TRBV6-1 - CASSERGIGNNGYTF TGTGCCAGCAGTGAACGGGGGATCGGGAACAATGGCTACACCTTC
TRBJ2-7 - TRBV7-8 TRBD2 CASTYPGGRYEQYF TGTGCCAGCACCTATCCGGGAGGAAGATACGAGCAGTACTTC
TRBJ2-3 - TRBV7-9 TRBD2 CASSFQAGGPTDTQYF TGTGCCAGCAGCTTTCAAGCGGGGGGGCCCACAGATACGCAGTATTTT
TRBJ1-1 many TRBV5-1 - CASSLGATEAFF TGCGCCAGCAGCTTGGGAGCAACTGAAGCTTTCTTT
TRBJ2-3 - TRBV7-3 - CASSRAGARTDTQYF TGTGCCAGCAGCAGGGCGGGGGCCCGCACAGATACGCAGTATTTT
TRBJ2-5 - TRBV6-5 - CASKPTGETQYF TGTGCCAGCAAACCAACCGGGGAGACCCAGTACTTC
TRBJ2-3 - TRBV18 TRBD2 CASSPLLGRGPDTQYF TGTGCCAGCTCACCATTGCTAGGGAGGGGACCAGATACGCAGTATTTT
TRBJ1-2 - TRBV5-4 - CASSLGGTARGNYGYTF TGTGCCAGCAGCTTAGGCGGAACAGCCAGGGGAAACTATGGCTACACCTTC
TRBJ1-2 - TRBV19 TRBD1 CASSTRDRGRPYGYTF TGTGCCAGTAGTACGCGGGACAGGGGGCGCCCCTATGGCTACACCTTC
TRBJ1-3 - TRBV7-2 - CASSVSRVAGSGNTIYF TGTGCCAGCAGCGTCTCCAGGGTAGCGGGCTCTGGAAACACCATATATTTT
TRBJ1-5 - TRBV5-6 - CASSLFGYGNQPQHF TGTGCCAGCAGCTTGTTTGGTTACGGGAATCAGCCCCAGCATTTT
TRBJ2-1 - TRBV7-8 TRBD2 CASSRKRDLNYNEQFF TGTGCCAGCAGCAGAAAGCGGGACCTGAACTACAATGAGCAGTTCTTC
TRBJ1-1 - TRBV3-1/TRBV3-2 - CASSALPGFTEAFF TGTGCCAGCAGCGCCCTTCCAGGGTTTACTGAAGCTTTCTTT
TRBJ2-5 - TRBV11-1 TRBD2 CASSLGGGASETQYF TGTGCCAGCAGCTTGGGCGGGGGGGCGTCAGAGACCCAGTACTTC